This T cell receptor (beta chain) was sequenced in a study of beta chain features in type 1 diabetes. Study information: Sorted cells, approximately 100,000,000 in number, were examined across all samples.

Since all of the isolated RNA was reverse transcribed, expressed TCRB transcripts were what got sequenced. TCRdb's table, derived via immunoSEQ multiplex PCR, lists solely in-frame clones and lacks some. Counted here are roughly 120,000 clones, about two fifths occurring once; the ten biggest clones make up 0.06% to 0.075%. Details on this clone: Its antigen is not known.

Points from the study as a whole: For patients, the naive, central memory and Treg TCRB repertoires appeared more alike than for healthy donors.

This sequence originates from a woman aged 18-29 years in good health. Material for sequencing was stem cell memory CD4+ T cells from blood.

CDR3 in amino acids: CASSVGQSYEQYF. In DNA, the CDR3 is TGTGCCAGCAGCGTGGGACAGTCCTACGAGCAGTACTTC. The chain joins TRBV13 to TRBJ2-5, with 7 positions matching TRBD1. The J call may be faulty, since TRBJ2-7 better matches the DNA end. From germline, CDR1 is PRHDT and CDR2 FYEKMQ (reference sequence). The CDR3 length is 13 residues.